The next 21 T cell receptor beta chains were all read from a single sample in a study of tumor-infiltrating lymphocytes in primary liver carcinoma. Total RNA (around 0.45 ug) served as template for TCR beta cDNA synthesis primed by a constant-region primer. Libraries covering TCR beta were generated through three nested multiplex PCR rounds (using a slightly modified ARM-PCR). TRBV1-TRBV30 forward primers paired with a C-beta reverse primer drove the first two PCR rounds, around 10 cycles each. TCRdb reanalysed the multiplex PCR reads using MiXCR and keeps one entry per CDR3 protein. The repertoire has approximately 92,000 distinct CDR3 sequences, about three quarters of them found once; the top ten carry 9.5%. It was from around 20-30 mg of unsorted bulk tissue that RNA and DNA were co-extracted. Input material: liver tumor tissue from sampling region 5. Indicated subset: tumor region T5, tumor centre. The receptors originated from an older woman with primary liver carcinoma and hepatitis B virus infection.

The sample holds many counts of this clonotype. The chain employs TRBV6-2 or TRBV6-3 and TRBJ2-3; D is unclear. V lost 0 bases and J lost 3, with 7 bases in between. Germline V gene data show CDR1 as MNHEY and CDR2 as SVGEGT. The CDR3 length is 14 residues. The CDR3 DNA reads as TGTGCCAGCAGTTACTCCCGACTTACAGATACGCAGTATTTT. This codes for CASSYSRLTDTQYF.

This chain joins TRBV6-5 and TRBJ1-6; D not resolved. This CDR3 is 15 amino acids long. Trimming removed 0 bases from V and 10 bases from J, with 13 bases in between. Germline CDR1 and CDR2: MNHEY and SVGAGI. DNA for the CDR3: TGTGCCAGCAGTTACTCCGGGAGTATTGGATCACCCCTCCACTTT. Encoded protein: CASSYSGSIGSPLHF.

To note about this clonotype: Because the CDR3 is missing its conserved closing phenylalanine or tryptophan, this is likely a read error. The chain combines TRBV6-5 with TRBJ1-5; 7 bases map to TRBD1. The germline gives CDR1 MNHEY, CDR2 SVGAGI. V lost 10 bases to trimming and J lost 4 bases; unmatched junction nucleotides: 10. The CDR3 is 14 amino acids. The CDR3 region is CANRKTGRNQPQHL. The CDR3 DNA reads TGTGCCAACAGAAAGACAGGGAGGAATCAGCCCCAGCATCTT.

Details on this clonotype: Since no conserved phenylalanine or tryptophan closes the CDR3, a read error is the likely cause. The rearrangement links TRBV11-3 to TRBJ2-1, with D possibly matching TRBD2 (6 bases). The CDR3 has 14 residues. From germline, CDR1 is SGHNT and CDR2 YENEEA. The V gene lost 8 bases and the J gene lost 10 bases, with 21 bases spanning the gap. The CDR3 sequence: CASGARERVYEQFL. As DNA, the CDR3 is TGTGCCAGCGGTGCTCGGGAGAGGGTATACGAGCAGTTCCTC.

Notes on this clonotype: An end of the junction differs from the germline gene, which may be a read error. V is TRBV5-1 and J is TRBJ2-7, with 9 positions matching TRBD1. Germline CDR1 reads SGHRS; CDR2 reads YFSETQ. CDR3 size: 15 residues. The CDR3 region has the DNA TGCACCAGCAGTTTGGCCGGGACAGGGATCTACGAGCAGTACTTC. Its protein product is CTSSLAGTGIYEQYF.

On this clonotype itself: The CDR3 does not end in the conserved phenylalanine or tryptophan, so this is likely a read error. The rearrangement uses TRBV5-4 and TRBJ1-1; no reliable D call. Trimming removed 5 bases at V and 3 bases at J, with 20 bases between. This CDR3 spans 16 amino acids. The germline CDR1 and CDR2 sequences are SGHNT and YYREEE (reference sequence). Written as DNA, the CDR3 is TGTGCCAGCAGTTTCGGACTTGCGCGGGAGGACACTGAAGCTTTCTCT. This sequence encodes CASSFGLAREDTEAFS.

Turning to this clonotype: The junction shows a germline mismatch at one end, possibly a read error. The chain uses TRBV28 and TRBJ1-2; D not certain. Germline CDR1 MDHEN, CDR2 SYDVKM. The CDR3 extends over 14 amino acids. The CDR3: CASSLLNKNYDYTF. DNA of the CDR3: TGTGCCAGTAGTTTACTCAACAAGAACTATGACTACACCTTC.

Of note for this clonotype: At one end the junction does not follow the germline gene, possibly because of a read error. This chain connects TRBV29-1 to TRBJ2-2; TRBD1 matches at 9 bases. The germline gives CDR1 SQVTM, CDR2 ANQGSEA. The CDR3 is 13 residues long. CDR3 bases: TGCAGCTCTCGGACAGGGGAGACCGGGGAGCTGCCTTTT. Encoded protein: CSSRTGETGELPF.

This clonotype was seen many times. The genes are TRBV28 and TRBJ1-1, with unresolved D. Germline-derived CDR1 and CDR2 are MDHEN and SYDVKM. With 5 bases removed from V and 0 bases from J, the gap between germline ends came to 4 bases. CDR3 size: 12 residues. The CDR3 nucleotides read TGTGCCAGCAGTGGGCTGAACACTGAAGCTTTCTTT. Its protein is CASSGLNTEAFF.

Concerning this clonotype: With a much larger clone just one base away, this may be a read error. In nucleotides, the CDR3 is TGTGCCAGCAGCCACAGGGCGCACTCCTACAATGAGCAGTTCTTC. Translated, it gives CASSHRAHSYNEQFF. The chain employs TRBV28 and TRBJ2-1, with a weak D call TRBD1 (6 bases). CDR1 is MDHEN and CDR2 is SYDVKM in the germline V gene. With 6 bases removed from V and 0 bases from J, the gap between germline ends came to 12 bases. The CDR3 contains 15 residues.

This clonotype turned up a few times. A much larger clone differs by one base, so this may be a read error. The CDR3: CASIPGGTSTEAFF. The CDR3 DNA follows: TGTGCCAGCATCCCTGGGGGGACGAGTACTGAAGCTTTCTTT. The rearrangement joins TRBV5-6 to TRBJ1-1, with D perhaps TRBD1 (5 bases). The germline V gene has CDR1 SGHDT and CDR2 YYEEEE. This CDR3 has 14 residues. With 6 bases removed from V and 5 bases from J, the gap between germline ends came to 17 bases.

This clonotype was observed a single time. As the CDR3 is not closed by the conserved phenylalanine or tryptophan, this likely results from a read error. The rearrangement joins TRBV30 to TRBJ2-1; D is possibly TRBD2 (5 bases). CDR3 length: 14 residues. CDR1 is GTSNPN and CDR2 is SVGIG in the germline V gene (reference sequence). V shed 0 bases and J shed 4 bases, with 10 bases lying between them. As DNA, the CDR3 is TGTGCCTGGAGTGTACCACTAGTGTACAATGAGCAGTTCTCC. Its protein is CAWSVPLVYNEQFS.

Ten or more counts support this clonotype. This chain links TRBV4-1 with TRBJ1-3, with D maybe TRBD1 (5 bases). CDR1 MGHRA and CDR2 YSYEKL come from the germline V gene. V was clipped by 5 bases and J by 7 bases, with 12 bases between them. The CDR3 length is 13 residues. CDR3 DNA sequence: TGCGCCAGCAGCGCAACCCGGGGCAACACCATATATTTT. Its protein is CASSATRGNTIYF.

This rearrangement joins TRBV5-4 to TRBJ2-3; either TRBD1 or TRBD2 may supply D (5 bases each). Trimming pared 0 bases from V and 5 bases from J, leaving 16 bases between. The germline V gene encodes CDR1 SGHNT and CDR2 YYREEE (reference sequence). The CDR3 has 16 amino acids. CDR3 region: CASSLGPGRGEDTQYF. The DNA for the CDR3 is TGTGCCAGCAGCTTGGGTCCGGGAAGAGGGGAAGATACGCAGTATTTT.

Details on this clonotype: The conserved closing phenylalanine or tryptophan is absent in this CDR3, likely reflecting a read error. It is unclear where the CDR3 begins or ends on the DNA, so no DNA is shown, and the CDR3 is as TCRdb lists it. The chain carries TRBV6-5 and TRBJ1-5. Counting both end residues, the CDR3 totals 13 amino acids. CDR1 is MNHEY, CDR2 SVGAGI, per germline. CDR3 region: CASSYGLNRPHHY.

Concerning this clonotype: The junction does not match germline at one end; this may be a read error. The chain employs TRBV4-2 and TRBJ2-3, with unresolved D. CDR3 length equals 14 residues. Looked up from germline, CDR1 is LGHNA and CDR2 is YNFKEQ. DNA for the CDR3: TGTGCCAGAAGCCCCATCATGGGCACAGATACGCAGTACTTT. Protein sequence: CARSPIMGTDTQYF.

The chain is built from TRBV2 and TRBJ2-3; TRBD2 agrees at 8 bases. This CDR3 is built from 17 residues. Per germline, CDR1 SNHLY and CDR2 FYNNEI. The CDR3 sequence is CGAAKALGGRQLDTQYF. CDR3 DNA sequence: TGTGGAGCAGCGAAAGCGTTAGGCGGGAGGCAGTTAGATACGCAGTATTTT.

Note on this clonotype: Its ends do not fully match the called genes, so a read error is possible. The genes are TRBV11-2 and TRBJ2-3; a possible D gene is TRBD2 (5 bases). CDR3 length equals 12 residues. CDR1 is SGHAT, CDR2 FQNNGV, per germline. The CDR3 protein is CANSLWEDTQYF. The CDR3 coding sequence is TGTGCCAACAGCCTCTGGGAGGATACGCAGTATTTT.

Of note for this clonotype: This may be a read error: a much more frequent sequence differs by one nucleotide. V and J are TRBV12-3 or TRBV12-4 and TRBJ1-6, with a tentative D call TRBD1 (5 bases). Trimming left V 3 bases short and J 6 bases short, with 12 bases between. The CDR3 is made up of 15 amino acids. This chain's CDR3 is CASSFAGGSNSPLHF. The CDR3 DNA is TGTGCCAGCAGTTTCGCCGGGGGGTCTAATTCACCCCTCCACTTT.

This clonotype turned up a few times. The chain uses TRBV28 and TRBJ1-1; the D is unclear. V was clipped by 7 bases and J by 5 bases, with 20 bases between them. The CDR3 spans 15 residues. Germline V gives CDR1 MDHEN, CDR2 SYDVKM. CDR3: CASTQWGVGRTEAFF. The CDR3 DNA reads TGTGCCAGCACCCAGTGGGGAGTGGGAAGGACTGAAGCTTTCTTT.

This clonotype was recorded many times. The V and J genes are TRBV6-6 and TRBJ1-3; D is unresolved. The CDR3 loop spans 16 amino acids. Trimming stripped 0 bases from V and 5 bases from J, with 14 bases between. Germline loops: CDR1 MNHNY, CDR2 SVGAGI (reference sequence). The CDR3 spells CASSYSMGSVRNTIYF. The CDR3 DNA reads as TGTGCCAGCAGTTACTCGATGGGTAGTGTTCGAAACACCATATATTTT.